This TCR beta chain was sequenced in a study of regulatory T cells in long-lasting Graves disease. Time point: newly diagnosed GD, antithyroid drugs for less than 3 months. The TCR library used RNA extracted from PBMCs. CDR3-region Arm-PCR and iRepertoire HTBI primers produced the TCR beta libraries. Using its own MiXCR run on the multiplex PCR reads, TCRdb lists one record per CDR3 protein. The data show about 430,000 distinct CDR3 sequences, 15% seen once. Details on this clonotype: What it binds is unknown.

The study, taken as a whole, reports: The small sample size may have reduced accuracy. Persistent Graves' disease cases displayed lower TCR diversity than newly diagnosed ones. Comparison showed that persistent patients shared more public clonotypes (2,741) than new patients (roughly 1,000).

There are 16 residues in the CDR3. The germline V gene encodes CDR1 DFQATT and CDR2 SNEGSKA (reference sequence). Trimming left V 1 base short and J 5 bases short, with 15 bases between. The data also belong to a second study, concerning T cells in Graves' hyperthyroidism and ophthalmopathy. That report notes: Carried out on the TCR CDR3, a first-round RT-PCR used the HTBI primer set.

The chain uses TRBV20-1 and TRBJ1-6; perhaps TRBD1 as D (6 bases). The sample in question was peripheral blood mononuclear cells (PBMCs), obtained at new diagnosis, from a patient treated with antithyroid drugs. This receptor was identified in a woman in her thirties or forties with Graves disease. CDR3 residues: CSARVDRRGNNSPLHF. CDR3 coding DNA: TGCAGTGCTAGAGTAGACAGGAGGGGAAATAATTCACCCCTCCACTTT.